These T cell receptor beta chains were read from a single sample in a study of T cell changes during pregnancy in multiple sclerosis. Generated by immunoSEQ multiplex PCR, the TCRdb table keeps only in-frame clones and is missing some. The table lists fewer than 110,000 clones, around 91% of them singletons. This sample comprised peripheral blood, obtained after pregnancy. These receptor sequences come from a female donor with multiple sclerosis, enrolled in a pregnancy study. Both conserved end residues are part of each CDR3. Fields, in order: D gene, J gene, V gene, clone size, CDR3 DNA, CDR3 protein. D genes are given only for firm matches. Expanded clones are given a class, and other clones once, few, many or no size at all.

TRBD1,TRBJ2-1,TRBV19,once,TGTGCCAGTAGTATGGGGACAGCCTACAATGAGCAGTTCTTC,CASSMGTAYNEQFF
.,TRBJ1-6,TRBV4-3,once,TGCGCCAGCAGCCAAGACCGCGGGGTTCCCAATTCACCCCTCCACTTT,CASSQDRGVPNSPLHF
TRBD2,TRBJ2-1,TRBV11-3,.,TGTGCCAGCAGCTTAGGGGGGGGGTGGCATGAGCAGTTCTTC,CASSLGGGWHEQFF
TRBD1,TRBJ2-3,TRBV5-1,.,TGCGCCAGCAGCTCTACAGGGGGGAGGACAGATACGCAGTATTTT,CASSSTGGRTDTQYF
TRBD2,TRBJ2-2,TRBV6-1,.,TGTGCCAGCAGGGGACTAGCGTACACCGGGGAGCTGTTTTTT,CASRGLAYTGELFF
.,TRBJ2-7,TRBV10-2,.,TGCGCCAGCAGAGTACTAGGCGACTACGAGCAGTACTTC,CASRVLGDYEQYF
.,TRBJ2-2,TRBV9,.,TGTGCCAGCAGCGTAGAGTACAGGGCCGGGGAGCTGTTTTTT,CASSVEYRAGELFF
TRBD1,TRBJ1-1,TRBV5-1,.,TGCGCCAGCAGGCCGGGACAGGCGAACACTGAAGCTTTCTTT,CASRPGQANTEAFF
TRBD1,TRBJ1-2,TRBV4-3,.,TGCGCCAGCAGCCAAGATGGGACAGGGGGTGGCTACACCTTC,CASSQDGTGGGYTF
.,TRBJ2-1,TRBV9,.,TGTGCCAGCGCACCTGGACGGGACTACAATGAGCAGTTCTTC,CASAPGRDYNEQFF
TRBD2,TRBJ2-7,TRBV27,.,TGTGCCAGCAGCTTAGGACTAGCGGGAGTAGGGGCTAGCGAGCAGTACTTC,CASSLGLAGVGASEQYF
TRBD1,TRBJ2-7,TRBV27,.,TGTGCCAGCAGTTCGACAGGGATCTACGAGCAGTACTTC,CASSSTGIYEQYF
TRBD1,TRBJ2-7,TRBV7-2,.,TGTGCCAGCAGCTTAGGACAGGGCTTTCTGAGCGAGCAGTACTTC,CASSLGQGFLSEQYF
.,TRBJ2-3,TRBV5-4,.,TGTGCCAGCAGCTCGAGGGGACAAGGCACAGATACGCAGTATTTT,CASSSRGQGTDTQYF
.,TRBJ2-7,TRBV14,.,TGTGCCAGCAGCCAACAGGGACTGGCGGGCGAGCAGTACTTC,CASSQQGLAGEQYF
TRBD1,TRBJ1-1,TRBV5-1,few,TGCGCCAGCAGCTTGGACGGACAGGGGGCCACTGAAGCTTTCTTT,CASSLDGQGATEAFF
.,TRBJ1-1,TRBV10-3,.,TGTGCCATCAAATCACAGGACGAAACTGAAGCTTTCTTT,CAIKSQDETEAFF
TRBD2,TRBJ2-3,TRBV4-1,.,TGCGCCAGCAGCCAAGGGATAAGCGGGAGAAGCGGGGATACGCAGTATTTT,CASSQGISGRSGDTQYF
TRBD2,TRBJ2-2,TRBV2,.,TGTGCCAGCAGAAGCGGGGGGACCGGGGAGCTGTTTTTT,CASRSGGTGELFF
TRBD1,TRBJ1-1,TRBV27,few,TGTGCCAGCAACCCGGACAGGAGCCCCGTGGTCACTGAAGCTTTCTTT,CASNPDRSPVVTEAFF
.,TRBJ1-1,TRBV10-3,.,TGTGCCATCAGGCCAGGACAGAACACTGAAGCTTTCTTT,CAIRPGQNTEAFF
TRBD2,TRBJ2-1,TRBV19,.,TGTGCCAGTAGTAGGGGGGGGTACAATGAGCAGTTCTTC,CASSRGGYNEQFF
TRBD1,TRBJ1-5,TRBV2,.,TGTGCCAGCAACTTTGGCAGGGGGGGCAATCAGCCCCAGCATTTT,CASNFGRGGNQPQHF
.,TRBJ1-2,TRBV4-1,once,TGCGCCAGCAGCCCACAGGGATTCGAGGGCTACACCTTC,CASSPQGFEGYTF
TRBD2,TRBJ2-1,TRBV4-2,once,TGTGCCAGCAGCAGACTAGCGGGGGGGCAAAATGAGCAGTTCTTC,CASSRLAGGQNEQFF
.,TRBJ1-6,TRBV5-1,.,TGCGCCAGCAGCCTGGGGGCAGGGGTCGGTTCACCCCTCCACTTT,CASSLGAGVGSPLHF